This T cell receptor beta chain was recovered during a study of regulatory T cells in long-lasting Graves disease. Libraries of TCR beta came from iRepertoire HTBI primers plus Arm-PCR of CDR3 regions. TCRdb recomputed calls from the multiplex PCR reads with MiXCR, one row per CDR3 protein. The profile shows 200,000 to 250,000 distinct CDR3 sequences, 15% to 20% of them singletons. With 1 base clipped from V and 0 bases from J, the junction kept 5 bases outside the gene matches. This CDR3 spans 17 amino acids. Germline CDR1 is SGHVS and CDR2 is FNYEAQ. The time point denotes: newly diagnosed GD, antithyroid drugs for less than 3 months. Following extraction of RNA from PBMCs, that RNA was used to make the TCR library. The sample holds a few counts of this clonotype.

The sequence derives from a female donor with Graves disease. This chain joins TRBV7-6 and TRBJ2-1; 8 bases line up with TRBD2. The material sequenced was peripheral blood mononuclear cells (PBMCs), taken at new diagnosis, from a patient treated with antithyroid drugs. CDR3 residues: CASSLGLAQSSYNEQFF. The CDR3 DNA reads TGTGCCAGCAGCTTAGGACTAGCGCAAAGCTCCTACAATGAGCAGTTCTTC.